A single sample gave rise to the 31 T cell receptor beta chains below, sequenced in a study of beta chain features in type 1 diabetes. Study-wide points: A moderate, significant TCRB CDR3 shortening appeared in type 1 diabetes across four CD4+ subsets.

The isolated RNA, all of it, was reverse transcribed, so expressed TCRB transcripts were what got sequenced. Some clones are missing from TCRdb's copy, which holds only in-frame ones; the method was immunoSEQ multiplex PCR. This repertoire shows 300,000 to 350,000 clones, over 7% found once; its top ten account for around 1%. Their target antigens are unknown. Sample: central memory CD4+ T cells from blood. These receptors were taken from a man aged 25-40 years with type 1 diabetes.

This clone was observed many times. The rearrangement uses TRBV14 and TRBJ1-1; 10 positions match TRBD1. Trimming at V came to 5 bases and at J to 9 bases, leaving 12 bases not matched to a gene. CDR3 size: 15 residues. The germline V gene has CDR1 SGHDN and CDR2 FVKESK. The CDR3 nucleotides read TGTGCCAGCAGCGGCGGACAGGGGGGAGGAGTACAAGCTTTCTTT. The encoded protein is CASSGGQGGGVQAFF. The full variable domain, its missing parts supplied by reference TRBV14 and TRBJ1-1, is EAGVTQFPSHSVIEKGQTVTLRCDPISGHDNLYWYRRVMGKEIKFLLHFVKESKQDESGMPNNRFLAERTGGTYSTLKVQPAELEDSGVYFCASSGGQGGGVQAFFGQGTRLTVV.

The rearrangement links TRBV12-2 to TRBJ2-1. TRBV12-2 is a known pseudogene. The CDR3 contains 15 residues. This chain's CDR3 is CASRLQPGAYNEQFF. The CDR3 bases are TGTGCAAGTCGCTTACAGCCCGGTGCGTACAATGAGCAGTTCTTC.

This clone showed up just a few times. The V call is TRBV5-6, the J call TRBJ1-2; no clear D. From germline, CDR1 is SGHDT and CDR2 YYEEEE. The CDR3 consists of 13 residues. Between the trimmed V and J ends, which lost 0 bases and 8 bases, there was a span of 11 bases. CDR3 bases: TGTGCCAGCAGCTTGGACTCCGCGGTGGGCTACACCTTC. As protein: CASSLDSAVGYTF.

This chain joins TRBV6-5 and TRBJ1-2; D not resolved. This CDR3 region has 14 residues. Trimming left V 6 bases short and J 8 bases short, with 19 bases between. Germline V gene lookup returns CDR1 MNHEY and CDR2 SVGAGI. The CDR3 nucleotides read TGTGCCAGCAGCCTAAGTTTAATGAGGGAGGGCTACACCTTC. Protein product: CASSLSLMREGYTF.

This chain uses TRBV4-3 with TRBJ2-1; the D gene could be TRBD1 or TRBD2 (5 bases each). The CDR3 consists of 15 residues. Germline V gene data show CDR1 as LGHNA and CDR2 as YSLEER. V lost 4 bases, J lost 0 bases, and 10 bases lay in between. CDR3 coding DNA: TGCGCCAGCAGCCCGGGGCAGAGCTCCTACAATGAGCAGTTCTTC. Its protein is CASSPGQSSYNEQFF.

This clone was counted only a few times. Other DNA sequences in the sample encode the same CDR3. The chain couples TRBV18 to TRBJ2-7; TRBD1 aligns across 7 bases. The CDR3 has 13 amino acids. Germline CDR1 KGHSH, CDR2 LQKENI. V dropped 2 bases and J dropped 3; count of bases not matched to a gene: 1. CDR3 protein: CASSPGTDYEQYF. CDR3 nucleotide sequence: TGTGCCAGCTCACCAGGGACAGACTACGAGCAGTACTTC.

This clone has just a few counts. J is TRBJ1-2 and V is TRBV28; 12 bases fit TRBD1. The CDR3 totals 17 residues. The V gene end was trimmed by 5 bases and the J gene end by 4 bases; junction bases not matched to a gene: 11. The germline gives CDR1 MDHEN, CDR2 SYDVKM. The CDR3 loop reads CASSPPGQGAFAYGYTF. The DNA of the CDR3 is TGTGCCAGCAGTCCACCGGGACAGGGGGCTTTTGCCTATGGCTACACCTTC.

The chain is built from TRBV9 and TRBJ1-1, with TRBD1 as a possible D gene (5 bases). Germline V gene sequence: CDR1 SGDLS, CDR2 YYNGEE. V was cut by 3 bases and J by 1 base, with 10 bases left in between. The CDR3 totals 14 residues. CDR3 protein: CASSGDSPNTEAFF. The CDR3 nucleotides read TGTGCCAGCAGCGGCGACAGCCCGAACACTGAAGCTTTCTTT.

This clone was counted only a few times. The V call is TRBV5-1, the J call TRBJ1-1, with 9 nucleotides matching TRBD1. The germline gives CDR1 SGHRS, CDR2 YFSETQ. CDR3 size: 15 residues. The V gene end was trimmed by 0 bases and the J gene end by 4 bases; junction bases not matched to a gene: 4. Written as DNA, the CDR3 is TGCGCCAGCAGCTTGGGGGACAGGGCTGGCACTGAAGCTTTCTTT. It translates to CASSLGDRAGTEAFF.

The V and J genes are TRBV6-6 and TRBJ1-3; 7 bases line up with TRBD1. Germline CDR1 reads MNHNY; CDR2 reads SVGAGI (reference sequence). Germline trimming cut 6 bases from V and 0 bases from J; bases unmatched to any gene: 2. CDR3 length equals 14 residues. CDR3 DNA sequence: TGTGCCAGCAGCACAGGGGTCTCTGGAAACACCATATATTTT. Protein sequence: CASSTGVSGNTIYF.

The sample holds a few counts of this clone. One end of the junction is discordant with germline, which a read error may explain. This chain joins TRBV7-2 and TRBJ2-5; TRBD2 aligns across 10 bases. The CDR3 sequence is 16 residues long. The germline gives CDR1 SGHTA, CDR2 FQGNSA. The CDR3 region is CASSLASSGGQKTQYF. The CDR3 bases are TGTGCCAGCAGCTTAGCGTCTAGCGGGGGCCAAAAGACCCAGTACTTC.

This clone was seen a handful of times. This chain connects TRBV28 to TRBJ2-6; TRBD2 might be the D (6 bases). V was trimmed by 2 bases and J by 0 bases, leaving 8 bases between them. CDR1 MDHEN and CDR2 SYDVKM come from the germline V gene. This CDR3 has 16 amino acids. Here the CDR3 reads CASSLPGSSGANVLTF. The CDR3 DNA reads TGTGCCAGCAGTTTACCCGGGAGCTCTGGGGCCAACGTCCTGACTTTC.

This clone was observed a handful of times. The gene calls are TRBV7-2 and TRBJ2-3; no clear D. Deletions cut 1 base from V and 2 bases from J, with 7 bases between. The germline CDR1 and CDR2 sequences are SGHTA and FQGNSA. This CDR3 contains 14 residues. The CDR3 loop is CASSLGSLTDTQYF. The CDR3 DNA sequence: TGTGCCAGCAGCTTAGGGAGCCTCACAGATACGCAGTATTTT.

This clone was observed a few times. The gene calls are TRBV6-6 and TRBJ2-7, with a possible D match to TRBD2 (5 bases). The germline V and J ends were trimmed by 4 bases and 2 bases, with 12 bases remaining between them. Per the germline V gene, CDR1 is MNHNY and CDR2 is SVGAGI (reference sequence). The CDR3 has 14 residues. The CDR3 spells CASSSLALTYEQYF. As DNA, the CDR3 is TGTGCCAGCAGTTCCCTAGCTCTCACCTACGAGCAGTACTTC.

The CDR3 loop is CASSRGFQETQYF. The CDR3 bases are TGTGCCAGCAGCCGGGGGTTCCAAGAGACCCAGTACTTC. J is TRBJ2-5 and V is TRBV7-2, with a possible D match to TRBD2 (6 bases). CDR1 is SGHTA and CDR2 is FQGNSA in the germline V gene. The CDR3 extends over 13 amino acids. Trimming took off 5 bases at V and 1 base at J, with 8 bases between the two ends.

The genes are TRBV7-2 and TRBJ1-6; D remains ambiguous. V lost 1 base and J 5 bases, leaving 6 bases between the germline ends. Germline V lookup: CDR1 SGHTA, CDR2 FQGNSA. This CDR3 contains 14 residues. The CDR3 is CASSLGPHNSPLHF. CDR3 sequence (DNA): TGTGCCAGCAGCTTAGGCCCCCATAATTCACCCCTCCACTTT.

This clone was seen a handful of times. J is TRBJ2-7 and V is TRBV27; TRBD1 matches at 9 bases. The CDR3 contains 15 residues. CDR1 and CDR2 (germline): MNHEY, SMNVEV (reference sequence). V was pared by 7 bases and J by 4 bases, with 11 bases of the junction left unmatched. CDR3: CASTLAWTGDYEQYF. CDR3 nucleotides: TGTGCCAGCACCCTGGCCTGGACAGGGGATTACGAGCAGTACTTC.

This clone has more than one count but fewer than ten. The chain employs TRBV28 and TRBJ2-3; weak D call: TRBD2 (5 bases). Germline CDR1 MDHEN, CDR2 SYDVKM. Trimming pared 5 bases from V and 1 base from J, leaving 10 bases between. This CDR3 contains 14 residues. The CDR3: CASSEGFGTDTQYF. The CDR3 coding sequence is TGTGCCAGCAGTGAGGGCTTTGGCACAGATACGCAGTATTTT. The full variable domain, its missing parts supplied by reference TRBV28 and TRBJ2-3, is DVKVTQSSRYLVKRTGEKVFLECVQDMDHENMFWYRQDPGLGLRLIYFSYDVKMKEKGDIPEGYSVSREKKERFSLILESASTNQTSMYLCASSEGFGTDTQYFGPGTRLTVL.

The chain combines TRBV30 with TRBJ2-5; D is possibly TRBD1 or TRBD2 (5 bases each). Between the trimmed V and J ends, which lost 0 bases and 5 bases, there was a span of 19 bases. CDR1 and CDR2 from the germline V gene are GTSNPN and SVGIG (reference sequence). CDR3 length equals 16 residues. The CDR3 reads CAWSVGVGGPGETQYF. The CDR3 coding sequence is TGTGCCTGGAGTGTAGGGGTGGGCGGTCCGGGGGAGACCCAGTACTTC.

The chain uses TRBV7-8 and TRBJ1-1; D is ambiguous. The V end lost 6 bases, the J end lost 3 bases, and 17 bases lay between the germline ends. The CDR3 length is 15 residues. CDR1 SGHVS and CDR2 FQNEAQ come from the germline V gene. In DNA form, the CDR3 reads TGTGCCAGCAGATTTGGGGTACTGGCGGACACTGAAGCTTTCTTT. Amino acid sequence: CASRFGVLADTEAFF.

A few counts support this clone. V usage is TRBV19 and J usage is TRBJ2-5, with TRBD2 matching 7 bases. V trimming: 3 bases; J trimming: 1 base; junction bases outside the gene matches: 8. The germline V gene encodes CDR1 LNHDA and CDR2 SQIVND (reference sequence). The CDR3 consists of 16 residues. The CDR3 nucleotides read TGTGCCAGTAGTATGGGCAGCGGGGAGAGCCAAGAGACCCAGTACTTC. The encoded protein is CASSMGSGESQETQYF.

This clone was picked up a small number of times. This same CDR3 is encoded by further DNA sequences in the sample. The CDR3: CASSSDSSSYNEQFF. The CDR3, as DNA: TGTGCCAGCAGTTCGGACTCCAGCTCCTACAATGAGCAGTTCTTC. The chain joins TRBV6-5 to TRBJ2-1; D possibly corresponds to TRBD2 (5 bases). The CDR3 totals 15 residues. Trimming left V 4 bases short and J 0 bases short, with 10 bases between. Germline V CDR1 and CDR2: MNHEY, SVGAGI.

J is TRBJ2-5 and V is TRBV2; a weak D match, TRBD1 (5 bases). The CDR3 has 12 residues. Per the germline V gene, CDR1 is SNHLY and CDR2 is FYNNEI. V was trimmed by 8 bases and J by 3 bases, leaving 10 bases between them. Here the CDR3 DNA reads TGTGCCAGCTCCAGGGTCGAAGAGACCCAGTACTTC. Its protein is CASSRVEETQYF.

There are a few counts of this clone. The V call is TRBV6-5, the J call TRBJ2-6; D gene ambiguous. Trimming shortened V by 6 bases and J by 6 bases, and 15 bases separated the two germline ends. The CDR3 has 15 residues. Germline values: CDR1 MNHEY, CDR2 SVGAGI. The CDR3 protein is CASSIGGRLANVLTF. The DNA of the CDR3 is TGTGCCAGCAGCATCGGTGGTCGACTGGCCAACGTCCTGACTTTC.

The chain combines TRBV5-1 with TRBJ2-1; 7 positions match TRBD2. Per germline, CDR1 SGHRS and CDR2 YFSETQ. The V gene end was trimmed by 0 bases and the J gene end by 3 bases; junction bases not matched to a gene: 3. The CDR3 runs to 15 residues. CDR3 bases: TGCGCCAGCAGCTTGGACCCGGGGGGCTACAATGAGCAGTTCTTC. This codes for CASSLDPGGYNEQFF.

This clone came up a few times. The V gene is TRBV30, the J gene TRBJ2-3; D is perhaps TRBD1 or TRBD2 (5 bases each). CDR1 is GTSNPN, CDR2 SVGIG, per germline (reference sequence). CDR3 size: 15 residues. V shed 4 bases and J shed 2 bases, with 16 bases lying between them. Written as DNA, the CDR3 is TGTGCCTGGAAGGAGTTGGGGACCACCACAGATACGCAGTATTTT. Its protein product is CAWKELGTTTDTQYF.

CDR3 protein: CASSLGSPRGEQFF. DNA for the CDR3: TGTGCCAGCAGTTTAGGGTCCCCGAGAGGTGAGCAGTTCTTC. This chain connects TRBV27 to TRBJ2-1, with no clear D. The CDR3 has 14 amino acids. From germline, CDR1 is MNHEY and CDR2 SMNVEV (reference sequence). The ends were cut back, 2 bases at V and 9 bases at J, with 14 bases in the middle.

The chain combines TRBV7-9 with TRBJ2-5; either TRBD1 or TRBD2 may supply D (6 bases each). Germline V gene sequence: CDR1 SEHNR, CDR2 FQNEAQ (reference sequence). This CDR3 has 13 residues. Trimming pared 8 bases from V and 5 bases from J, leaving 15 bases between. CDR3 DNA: TGTGCCAGCGCCACCGTAGGGGGGGAGACCCAGTACTTC. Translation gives CASATVGGETQYF.

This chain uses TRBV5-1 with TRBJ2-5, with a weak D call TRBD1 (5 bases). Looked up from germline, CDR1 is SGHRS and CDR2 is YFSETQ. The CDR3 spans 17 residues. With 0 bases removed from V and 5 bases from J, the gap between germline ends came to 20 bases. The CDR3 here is CASSLATGSQMGETQYF. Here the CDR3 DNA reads TGCGCCAGCAGCTTGGCCACAGGCTCCCAGATGGGGGAGACCCAGTACTTC.

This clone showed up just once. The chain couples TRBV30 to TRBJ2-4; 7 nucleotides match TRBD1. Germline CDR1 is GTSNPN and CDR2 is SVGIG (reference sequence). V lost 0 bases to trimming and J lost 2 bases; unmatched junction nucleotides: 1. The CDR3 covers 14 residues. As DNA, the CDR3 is TGTGCCTGGAGTGTACAGGGGACCAAAAACATTCAGTACTTC. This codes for CAWSVQGTKNIQYF.

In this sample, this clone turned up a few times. CDR3 loop: CASSERLAGTDTQYF. The CDR3 nucleotides read TGTGCCAGCAGTGAAAGGCTAGCGGGCACAGATACGCAGTATTTT. V is TRBV6-1 and J is TRBJ2-3; 7 bases match TRBD2. With 2 bases clipped from V and 1 base from J, the junction kept 3 bases outside the gene matches. Germline V gives CDR1 MNHNS, CDR2 SASEGT. The CDR3 is 15 residues long.